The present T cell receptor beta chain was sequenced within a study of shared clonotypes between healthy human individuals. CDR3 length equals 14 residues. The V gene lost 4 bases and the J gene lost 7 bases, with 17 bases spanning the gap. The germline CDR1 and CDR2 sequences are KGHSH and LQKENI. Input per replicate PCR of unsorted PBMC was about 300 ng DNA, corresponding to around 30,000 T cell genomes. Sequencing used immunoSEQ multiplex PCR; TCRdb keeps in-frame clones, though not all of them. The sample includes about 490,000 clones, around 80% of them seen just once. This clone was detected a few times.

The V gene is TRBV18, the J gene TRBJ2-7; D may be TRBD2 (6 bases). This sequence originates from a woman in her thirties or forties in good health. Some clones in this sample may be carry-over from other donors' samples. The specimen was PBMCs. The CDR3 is CASSQSGATSEQYF. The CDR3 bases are TGTGCCAGCTCACAGTCGGGAGCGACCAGTGAGCAGTACTTC.